This T cell receptor (beta chain) was captured by sequencing in a study of blood T cell repertoires in COVID-19. Across the whole study: COVID-19 samples collected from the United States, Italy and Spain covered acute and convalescent phases. The cDNA or gDNA used as material had been derived from T cells, B-cell-depleted T cells, or PBMCs.

In the authors' workflow: Cell counts per sample came from amplifying reference gene primers. The data were produced by immunoSEQ multiplex PCR, yet TCRdb's version contains in-frame clones alone and is incomplete. D and trimming were read from the DNA, whereas the V and J calls and clone size are those reported in that table. Here the sample spans 180,000 or so clones, about 87% being singletons. A few counts support this clone. The CDR3 extends over 14 amino acids. The rearrangement uses TRBV21-1 and TRBJ1-5. TRBV21-1 is flagged as a pseudogene. Sequencing was performed on peripheral blood. The TCR comes from a woman in her twenties or thirties with acute or convalescent COVID-19. Here the CDR3 DNA reads TGTGCCAGCAGCAAAGCGCGCGGCAATCAGCCCCAGCATTTT. This sequence encodes CASSKARGNQPQHF.